Listed here are 20 T cell receptor beta chains from one sample, sequenced in a study of blood T cell repertoires in COVID-19. Only in-frame clones appear in the TCRdb table, and some are missing; sequencing was by immunoSEQ multiplex PCR. Of 100,000 to 150,000 clones listed, 85% to 90% are singletons. Material for sequencing was peripheral blood. The receptors stem from a man at least 80 years old with active or convalescent COVID-19.

The chain recombines TRBV30 with TRBJ2-1; D might be TRBD2 (5 bases). V was cut by 6 bases and J by 0 bases, with 15 bases left in between. The CDR3 length is 15 residues. CDR1 and CDR2 from the germline V gene are GTSNPN and SVGIG (reference sequence). The CDR3 region is CACDTGSGSYNEQFF. CDR3 nucleotide sequence: TGTGCCTGCGACACGGGGAGCGGCTCCTACAATGAGCAGTTCTTC. Supplemented by reference TRBV30 and TRBJ2-1, the full variable domain reads SQTIHQWPATLVQPVGSPLSLECTVEGTSNPNLYWYRQAAGRGLQLLFYSVGIGQISSEVPQNLSASRPQDRQFILSSKKLLLSDSGFYLCACDTGSGSYNEQFFGPGTRLTVL.

CDR3 amino acids: CAWSMGLAGPTDTQYF. In nucleotides, the CDR3 is TGTGCCTGGAGTATGGGACTAGCGGGACCCACAGATACGCAGTATTTT. The chain uses TRBV30 and TRBJ2-3; TRBD2 matches at 13 bases. This CDR3 comprises 16 residues. With 2 bases clipped from V and 2 bases from J, the junction kept 4 bases outside the gene matches. The germline V gene has CDR1 GTSNPN and CDR2 SVGIG (reference sequence).

This chain links TRBV4-1 with TRBJ2-7, with 12 nucleotides matching TRBD2. Germline V CDR1 and CDR2: MGHRA, YSYEKL. Trimming took 0 bases from V and 5 from J; bases not matched to a gene: 5. The CDR3 runs 16 residues. The CDR3 region has the DNA TGCGCCAGCAGCCAAGAGAGACTAGCGGGGGATAACGAGCAGTACTTC. It codes for CASSQERLAGDNEQYF.

The DNA for the CDR3 is TGTGCCAGCAGCCAAGTCATGGGGAGTAAAGCTTTCTTT. Translating gives CASSQVMGSKAFF. The rearrangement uses TRBV3-1 (or the pseudogene TRBV3-2) and TRBJ1-1; no clear D. CDR1 LGHDT and CDR2 YNNKEL come from the germline V gene (reference sequence). The CDR3 totals 13 residues. Trimming took 1 base from V and 9 from J, leaving 12 bases between them.

The sample holds one count of this clone. The chain couples TRBV6-5 to TRBJ1-2; D is possibly TRBD1 (6 bases). CDR3 length: 14 amino acids. Trimming took 6 bases from V and 1 from J, leaving 12 bases between them. CDR1 and CDR2 (germline): MNHEY, SVGAGI. The DNA of the CDR3 is TGTGCCAGCAGCCCCAGGACAGTTAACTATGGCTACACCTTC. Translating it yields CASSPRTVNYGYTF.

This sequence joins TRBV5-1 and TRBJ1-2; D gene uncertain. CDR3 length: 14 amino acids. CDR1 and CDR2 from the germline V gene are SGHRS and YFSETQ. V was shortened by 3 bases and J by 7 bases, with 16 bases between the two germline ends. The CDR3 bases are TGCGCCAGCAGCTCCCTTGAAACCGGTAGTGGCTACACCTTC. This translates into CASSSLETGSGYTF.

The rearrangement uses TRBV5-4 and TRBJ1-2; D perhaps matches TRBD1 (6 bases). The CDR3 totals 14 residues. The V and J ends lost 5 bases and 0 bases respectively, with 11 bases between them. Germline lookup yields CDR1 SGHNT and CDR2 YYREEE (reference sequence). The CDR3 loop is CASRPGQTNYGYTF. Here the CDR3 DNA reads TGTGCCAGCAGACCCGGACAGACTAACTATGGCTACACCTTC.

The chain joins TRBV28 to TRBJ1-4, with D uncertain. This CDR3 contains 14 residues. CDR1 is MDHEN and CDR2 is SYDVKM in the germline V gene. Deletions cut 8 bases from V and 3 bases from J, with 13 bases between. The CDR3 is CASYSGGSNEKLFF. DNA for the CDR3: TGTGCCAGCTACTCCGGAGGGTCTAATGAAAAACTGTTTTTT.

The chain employs TRBV19 and TRBJ1-4; TRBD1 might be the D (6 bases). The germline V gene encodes CDR1 LNHDA and CDR2 SQIVND (reference sequence). V lost 10 bases and J 6 bases, leaving 21 bases between the germline ends. The length of the CDR3 is 15 residues. CDR3 DNA: TGTGCCACGGGGGTGACGGGGGGCGCCGATGAAAAACTGTTTTTT. Translation gives CATGVTGGADEKLFF.

V is TRBV7-2 and J is TRBJ2-7; 8 bases align to TRBD1. The CDR3 is 14 amino acids. V was pared by 5 bases and J by 2 bases, with 5 bases of the junction left unmatched. Per germline, CDR1 SGHTA and CDR2 FQGNSA. CDR3 sequence: CASSPGQGAYEQYF. CDR3 coding DNA: TGTGCCAGCAGCCCTGGACAGGGCGCCTACGAGCAGTACTTC.

The chain links TRBV7-2 to TRBJ2-7; 11 nucleotides match TRBD2. This CDR3 is 15 amino acids long. With V trimmed by 6 bases and J by 3 bases, 7 bases remained unmatched. CDR1 is SGHTA, CDR2 FQGNSA, per germline. The CDR3 is CASRPRLAGHYEQYF. The CDR3 nucleotides read TGTGCCAGCAGACCCCGACTAGCGGGACACTACGAGCAGTACTTC.

V and J are TRBV5-4 and TRBJ2-3, with D unclear. Germline V CDR1 and CDR2: SGHNT, YYREEE (reference sequence). V lost 0 bases and J lost 4, with 6 bases in between. There are 13 residues in the CDR3. CDR3 DNA sequence: TGTGCCAGCAGCTTGGCCGGGTCAGATACGCAGTATTTT. As protein: CASSLAGSDTQYF.

The V gene is TRBV12-3 or TRBV12-4, the J gene TRBJ2-1; no definite D call. Trimming left V 3 bases short and J 0 bases short, with 3 bases between. CDR3 length equals 13 residues. CDR3 nucleotide sequence: TGTGCCAGCAGTTTCGGCTCCTACAATGAGCAGTTCTTC. Encoded protein: CASSFGSYNEQFF.

As for this clone: The sample contains more than one DNA sequence encoding this CDR3. V gene TRBV27 combines with J gene TRBJ1-1; D is unresolved. Germline V CDR1 and CDR2: MNHEY, SMNVEV (reference sequence). The CDR3 runs to 13 residues. Trimming took 2 bases from V and 1 from J, leaving 5 bases between them. DNA for the CDR3: TGTGCCAGCAGTTTAAGACAGAACACTGAAGCTTTCTTT. Its protein product is CASSLRQNTEAFF.

This chain uses TRBV20-1 with TRBJ2-3; D unresolved. The germline CDR1 and CDR2 sequences are DFQATT and SNEGSKA (reference sequence). The V gene lost 6 bases and the J gene lost 6 bases, with 10 bases spanning the gap. This CDR3 is built from 11 residues. Here the CDR3 DNA reads TGCAGTGCCCCCTATTCGGATACGCAGTATTTT. It codes for CSAPYSDTQYF.

This chain uses TRBV7-9 with TRBJ2-7; 7 bases are shared with TRBD2. This CDR3 is built from 12 residues. From germline, CDR1 is SEHNR and CDR2 FQNEAQ (reference sequence). Trimming at V came to 7 bases and at J to 2 bases, leaving 2 bases not matched to a gene. The DNA of the CDR3 is TGTGCCAGCACCGCGGGAGCCTACGAGCAGTACTTC. It yields the protein CASTAGAYEQYF.

This chain links TRBV5-1 with TRBJ2-2; 7 bases line up with TRBD1. CDR1 is SGHRS and CDR2 is YFSETQ in the germline V gene. Germline trimming cut 2 bases from V and 3 bases from J; bases unmatched to any gene: 4. This CDR3 comprises 15 residues. In nucleotides, the CDR3 is TGCGCCAGCAGCTTCCGGACAGGAGACACCGGGGAGCTGTTTTTT. It yields the protein CASSFRTGDTGELFF.

This clone was detected only a few times. The V call is TRBV18, the J call TRBJ2-7, with D perhaps matching TRBD1 (6 bases). V gave up 5 bases and J gave up 2 bases, with 13 bases separating them. Germline V gene lookup returns CDR1 KGHSH and CDR2 LQKENI. The CDR3 extends over 14 amino acids. The CDR3, as DNA: TGTGCCAGCTCAGCCGGGACAACCACCTACGAGCAGTACTTC. Amino acids: CASSAGTTTYEQYF.

The V and J genes are TRBV19 and TRBJ1-1; TRBD1 aligns across 8 bases. V lost 5 bases, J lost 2 bases, and 7 bases stayed unmatched. The germline V gene encodes CDR1 LNHDA and CDR2 SQIVND (reference sequence). The CDR3 has 15 amino acids. CDR3 amino acids: CASSPLDRVNTEAFF. CDR3 bases: TGTGCCAGTAGTCCATTGGACAGGGTAAACACTGAAGCTTTCTTT.

This clone was seen just once. The rearrangement joins TRBV5-1 to TRBJ1-6; weak D call: TRBD1 (6 bases). Germline V CDR1 and CDR2: SGHRS, YFSETQ. Trimming removed 3 bases at V and 10 bases at J, with 20 bases between. This CDR3 is built from 16 residues. The CDR3 is CASSSVGAGRASPLHF. As DNA, the CDR3 is TGCGCCAGCAGCTCGGTGGGGGCAGGGAGGGCCTCACCCCTCCACTTT. Looking up the rest from reference TRBV5-1 and TRBJ1-6 gives the full variable domain: KAGVTQTPRYLIKTRGQQVTLSCSPISGHRSVSWYQQTPGQGLQFLFEYFSETQRNKGNFPGRFSGRQFSNSRSEMNVSTLELGDSALYLCASSSVGAGRASPLHFGNGTRLTVT.